Listed below are T cell receptor beta chains from one sample, sequenced in a study of T-cell memory formation after mild COVID-19. From the 5' RACE reads, TCRdb called clonotypes with MiXCR, one entry per CDR3 protein. The profile shows roughly 190,000 distinct CDR3 sequences, about 10% of them singletons. The sample consisted of PBMCs or a T cell subset sorted from them (not recorded which). Every receptor here comes from a man aged 18 to 35 who had mild COVID-19 (a few samples of this study predate the infection). Cell type and time point are not known. Each CDR3 is given with its conserved first and last residue. A D gene is named only where the DNA matches it firmly. Size is omitted from some rows. Given values are once, few, many or a class for expanded clones.

V	D	size	J	DNA	CDR3
TRBV6-5	TRBD1	many	TRBJ2-2	TGTGCCAGCACCCTCAACAGGGGCACCGGGGAGCTGTTTTTT	CASTLNRGTGELFF
TRBV20-1	.	.	TRBJ1-1	TGCAGTGCCATCCGGGCCCTTGAAGCTTTCTTT	CSAIRALEAFF
TRBV5-1	.	.	TRBJ2-3	TGCGCCAGCAGCCTGACTAGTTTAGCAGATACGCAGTATTTT	CASSLTSLADTQYF
TRBV20-1	.	many	TRBJ1-1	TGCAGTGCTAGGTCGTGGGTTGAAGCTTTCTTT	CSARSWVEAFF
TRBV6-2/TRBV6-3	TRBD1	.	TRBJ2-7	TGTGCCAGCAGACGCACCTCCAACAGGGGTTACGAGCAGTACTTC	CASRRTSNRGYEQYF
TRBV7-9	.	.	TRBJ1-2	TGTGCCAGCAGCTTAGAGCGTCCGTTCATGGGCTACACCTTC	CASSLERPFMGYTF
TRBV3-1	TRBD2	.	TRBJ2-5	TGTGCCAGCAGCCGTAGCGGGAATCAAGAGACCCAGTACTTC	CASSRSGNQETQYF
TRBV20-1	TRBD1	.	TRBJ1-6	TGCAGTGCTAGAGCCCGGGTCGGGACAGATAATTCACCCCTCCACTTT	CSARARVGTDNSPLHF
TRBV6-2/TRBV6-3	.	many	TRBJ1-1	TGTGCCAGCTCAAGTAACATGAACACTGAAGCTTTCTTT	CASSSNMNTEAFF
TRBV7-3	.	.	TRBJ1-1	TGTGCCAGCAGCCCCAGTCGGATCACTGAAGCTTTCTTT	CASSPSRITEAFF
TRBV12-3/TRBV12-4	.	few	TRBJ1-6	TGTGCCAGCAGCCCCCTGACGGCCCCCCTCCACTTT	CASSPLTAPLHF
TRBV7-9	.	many	TRBJ2-3	TGTGCCAGCAGCCTGGACTCAACCCCAGATACGCAGTATTTT	CASSLDSTPDTQYF
TRBV7-9	.	few	TRBJ1-1	TGTGCCAGCACCGCGTGGCAGAACACTGAAGCTTTCTTT	CASTAWQNTEAFF
TRBV6-1	TRBD1	few	TRBJ1-2	TGTGCCAGCAGTGGGGACAGAGCCTATGGCTACACCTTC	CASSGDRAYGYTF
TRBV12-3/TRBV12-4	.	many	TRBJ1-2	TGTGCCAGCAGTTTAGCGCATGTCCCGGATGGCTACACCTTC	CASSLAHVPDGYTF
TRBV5-1	.	few	TRBJ1-1	TGCGCCAGCAGTCTGGGGGCAGGGGCAGGAGAGACTGAAGCTTTCTTT	CASSLGAGAGETEAFF
TRBV30	.	.	TRBJ2-2	TGTGCCTGGAGTCGTGGGTCTCCGGGACACCCCACCGGGGAGCTGTTTTTT	CAWSRGSPGHPTGELFF
TRBV5-1	.	few	TRBJ1-2	TGCGCCAGCAGCTACGACCCCCGGGCCGCGCGGGGCTACACCTTC	CASSYDPRAARGYTF
TRBV6-6	.	few	TRBJ2-3	TGTGCCAGCAGTTACCCGCTGCGGTTTACGCAGTATTTT	CASSYPLRFTQYF
TRBV5-4	.	few	TRBJ2-3	TGTGCCAGCAGCTTGGGGACCGCCCGGAGGGGCACAGATACGCAGTATTTT	CASSLGTARRGTDTQYF
TRBV5-1	TRBD2	.	TRBJ2-3	TGCGCCAGCAGCTTGTTTAGCGGGGGAGATACGCAGTATTTT	CASSLFSGGDTQYF
TRBV6-5	.	few	TRBJ1-2	TGTGCCAGCAGTTACTCGAGAAGGGGCGGGTATCGTGGCTACACCTTC	CASSYSRRGGYRGYTF
TRBV28	.	.	TRBJ1-5	TGTGCCAGCATTAGTTGGGGGAATCAGCCCCAGCATTTT	CASISWGNQPQHF
TRBV7-9	.	.	TRBJ2-1	TGTGCCAGCAGCCATACTCAGTCCAGGGAAAGTTCCTACAATGAGCAGTTCTTC	CASSHTQSRESSYNEQFF
TRBV20-1	.	few	TRBJ2-5	TGCAGTGCTAGAGCTGAGGGAAGGGAGACCCAGTACTTC	CSARAEGRETQYF
TRBV5-4	.	few	TRBJ2-7	TGTGCCAGCAGCTTGGGGAGGTCTGACGAGCAGTACTTC	CASSLGRSDEQYF
TRBV7-9	.	many	TRBJ2-3	TGTGCCAGCAGCCGGACAGCTACAGATACGCAGTATTTT	CASSRTATDTQYF
TRBV7-2	.	few	TRBJ2-6	TGTGCCAGCAGCTTAGCTGGCGGGGCTGGGGCCAACGTCCTGACTTTC	CASSLAGGAGANVLTF
TRBV7-6	.	.	TRBJ1-1	TGTGCCAGCAGCATCGACGGGAACACTGAAGCTTTCTTT	CASSIDGNTEAFF
TRBV24-1	.	many	TRBJ2-3	TGTGCCACCAGTGATCCCTACACAGATACGCAGTATTTT	CATSDPYTDTQYF
TRBV4-1	TRBD1	.	TRBJ2-2	TGCGCCGCTGCGAGACAGGGGGGGACCGGGGAGCTGTTTTTT	CAAARQGGTGELFF
TRBV25-1	.	.	TRBJ1-2	TGTGCCAGCAGGTCCGACCAAAGGATGGGCTACACCTTC	CASRSDQRMGYTF
TRBV4-1	TRBD1	.	TRBJ1-3	TGCGCCAGCAGCCAAGGACAGGGGAGAAACACCATATATTTT	CASSQGQGRNTIYF
TRBV4-2	.	few	TRBJ2-1	TGTGCCAGCAGCCCTTCGGGCAATGAGCAGTTCTTC	CASSPSGNEQFF
TRBV11-2	.	.	TRBJ2-5	TGTGCCAGCAGCTTAGAGGGGGCGAGCCCGGAGACCCAGTACTTC	CASSLEGASPETQYF
TRBV7-2	TRBD2	.	TRBJ2-3	TGTGCCAGCAGCCCGACTAGCCTCACAGATACGCAGTATTTT	CASSPTSLTDTQYF
TRBV29-1	.	few	TRBJ1-4	TGCAGCGTTGAAGATTTAGGCAGCCGGGAAAAACTGTTTTTT	CSVEDLGSREKLFF
TRBV18	TRBD1	many	TRBJ2-2	TGTGCCAGCTCACAAGCACCGGGACAGTGGAGTCTTTACACCGGGGAGCTGTTTTTT	CASSQAPGQWSLYTGELFF
TRBV29-1	.	.	TRBJ2-2	TGCAGCGTGAAAATTGGAAAAAGGAACACCGGGGAGCTGTTTTTT	CSVKIGKRNTGELFF
TRBV5-1	.	few	TRBJ1-1	TGCGCCAGCAGCTTTGGCAGGGTCACTGAAGCTTTCTTT	CASSFGRVTEAFF
TRBV29-1	.	.	TRBJ2-7	TGCAGCGTTGAAACCCGGCTGGGCTCCTACGAGCAGTACTTC	CSVETRLGSYEQYF
TRBV7-9	.	.	TRBJ1-1	TGTGCCAGCAGCTCAGAGATTATGAACACTGAAGCTTTCTTT	CASSSEIMNTEAFF
TRBV6-2/TRBV6-3	TRBD2	.	TRBJ2-1	TGTGCCGTAGCGGGGATGGGGAATGAGCAGTTCTTC	CAVAGMGNEQFF
TRBV20-1	.	few	TRBJ1-2	TGCAGTGCTACGACGGGAGCTAACTATGGCTACACCTTC	CSATTGANYGYTF